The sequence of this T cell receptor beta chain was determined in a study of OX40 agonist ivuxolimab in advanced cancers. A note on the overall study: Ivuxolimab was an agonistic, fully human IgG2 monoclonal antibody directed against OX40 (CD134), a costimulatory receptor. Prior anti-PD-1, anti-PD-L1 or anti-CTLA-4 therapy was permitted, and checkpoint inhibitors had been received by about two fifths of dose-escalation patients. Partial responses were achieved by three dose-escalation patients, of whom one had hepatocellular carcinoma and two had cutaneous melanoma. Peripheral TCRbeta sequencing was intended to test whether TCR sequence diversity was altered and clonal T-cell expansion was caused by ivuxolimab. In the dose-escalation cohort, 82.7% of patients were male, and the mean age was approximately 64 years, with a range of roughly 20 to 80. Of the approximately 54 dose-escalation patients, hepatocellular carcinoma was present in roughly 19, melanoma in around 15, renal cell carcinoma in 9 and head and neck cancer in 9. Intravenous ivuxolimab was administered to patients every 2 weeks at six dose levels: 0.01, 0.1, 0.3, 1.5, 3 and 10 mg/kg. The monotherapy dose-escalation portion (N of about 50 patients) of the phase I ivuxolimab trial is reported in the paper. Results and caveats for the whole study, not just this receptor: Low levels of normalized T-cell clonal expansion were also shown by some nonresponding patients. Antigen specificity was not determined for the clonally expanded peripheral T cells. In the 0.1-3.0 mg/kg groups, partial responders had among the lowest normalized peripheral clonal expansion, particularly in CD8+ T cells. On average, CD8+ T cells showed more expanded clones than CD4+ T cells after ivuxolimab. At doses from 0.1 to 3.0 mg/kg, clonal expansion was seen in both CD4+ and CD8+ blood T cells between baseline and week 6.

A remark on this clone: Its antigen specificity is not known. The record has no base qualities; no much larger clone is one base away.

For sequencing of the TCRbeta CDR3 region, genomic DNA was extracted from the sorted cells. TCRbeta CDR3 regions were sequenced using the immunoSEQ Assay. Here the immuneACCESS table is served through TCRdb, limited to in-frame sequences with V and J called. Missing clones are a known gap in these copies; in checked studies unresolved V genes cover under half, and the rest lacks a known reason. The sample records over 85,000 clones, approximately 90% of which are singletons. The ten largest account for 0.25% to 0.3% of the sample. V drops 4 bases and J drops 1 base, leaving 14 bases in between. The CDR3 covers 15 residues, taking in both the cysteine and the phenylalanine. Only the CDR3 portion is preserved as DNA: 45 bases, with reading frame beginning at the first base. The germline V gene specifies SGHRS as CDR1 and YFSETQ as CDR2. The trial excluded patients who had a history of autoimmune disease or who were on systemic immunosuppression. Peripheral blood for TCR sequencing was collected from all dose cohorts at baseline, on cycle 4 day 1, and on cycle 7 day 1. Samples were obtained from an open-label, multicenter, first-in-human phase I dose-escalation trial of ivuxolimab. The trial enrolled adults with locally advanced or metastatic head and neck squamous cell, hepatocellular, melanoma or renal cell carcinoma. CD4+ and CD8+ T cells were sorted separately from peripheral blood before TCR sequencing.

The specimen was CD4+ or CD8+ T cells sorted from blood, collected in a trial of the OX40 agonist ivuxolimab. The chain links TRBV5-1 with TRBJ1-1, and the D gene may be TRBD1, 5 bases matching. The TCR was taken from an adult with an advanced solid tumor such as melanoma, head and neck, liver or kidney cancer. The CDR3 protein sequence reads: CASSQSGGGNTEAFF. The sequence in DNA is TGCGCCAGCAGCCAAAGTGGGGGAGGGAACACTGAAGCTTTCTTT.